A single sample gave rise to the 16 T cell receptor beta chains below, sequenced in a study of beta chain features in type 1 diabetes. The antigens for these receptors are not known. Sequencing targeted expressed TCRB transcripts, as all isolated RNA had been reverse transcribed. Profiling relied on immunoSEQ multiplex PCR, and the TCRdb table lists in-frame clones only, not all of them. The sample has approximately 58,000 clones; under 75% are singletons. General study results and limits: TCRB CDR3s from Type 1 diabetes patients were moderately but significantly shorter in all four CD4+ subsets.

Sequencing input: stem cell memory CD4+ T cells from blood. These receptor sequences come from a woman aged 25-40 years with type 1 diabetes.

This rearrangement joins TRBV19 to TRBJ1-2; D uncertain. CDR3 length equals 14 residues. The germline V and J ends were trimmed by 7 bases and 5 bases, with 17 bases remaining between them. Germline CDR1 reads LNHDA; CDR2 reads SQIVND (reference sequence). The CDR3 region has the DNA TGTGCCAGTATCCCAGGTAGCCAGCGGTATGGCTACACCTTC. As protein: CASIPGSQRYGYTF.

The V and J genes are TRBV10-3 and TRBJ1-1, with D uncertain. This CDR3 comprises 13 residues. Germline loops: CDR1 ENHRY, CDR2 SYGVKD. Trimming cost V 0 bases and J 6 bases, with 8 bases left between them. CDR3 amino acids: CAISESVAAEAFF. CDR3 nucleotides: TGTGCCATCAGTGAGTCGGTGGCAGCTGAAGCTTTCTTT.

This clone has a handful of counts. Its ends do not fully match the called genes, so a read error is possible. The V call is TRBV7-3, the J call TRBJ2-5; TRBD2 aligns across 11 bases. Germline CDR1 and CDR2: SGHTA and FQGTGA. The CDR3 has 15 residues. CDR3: CASSITSGSSETQYF. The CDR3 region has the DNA TGTGCCAGCAGCATAACTAGCGGGAGTTCGGAGACCCAGTACTTC. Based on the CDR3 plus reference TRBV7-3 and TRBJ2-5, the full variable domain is GAGVSQTPSNKVTEKGKYVELRCDPISGHTALYWYRQSLGQGPEFLIYFQGTGAADDSGLPNDRFFAVRPEGSVSTLKIQRTERGDSAVYLCASSITSGSSETQYFGPGTRLLVL.

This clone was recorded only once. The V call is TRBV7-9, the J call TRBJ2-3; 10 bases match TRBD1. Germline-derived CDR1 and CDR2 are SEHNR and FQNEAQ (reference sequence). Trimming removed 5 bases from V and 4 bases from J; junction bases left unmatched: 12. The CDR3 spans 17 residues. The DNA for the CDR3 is TGTGCCAGCAGCCTCCGGGACAGGGGAGGGGGCCCAGATACGCAGTATTTT. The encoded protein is CASSLRDRGGGPDTQYF. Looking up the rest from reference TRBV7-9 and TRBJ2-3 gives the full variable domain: DTGVSQNPRHKITKRGQNVTFRCDPISEHNRLYWYRQTLGQGPEFLTYFQNEAQLEKSRLLSDRFSAERPKGSFSTLEIQRTEQGDSAMYLCASSLRDRGGGPDTQYFGPGTRLTVL.

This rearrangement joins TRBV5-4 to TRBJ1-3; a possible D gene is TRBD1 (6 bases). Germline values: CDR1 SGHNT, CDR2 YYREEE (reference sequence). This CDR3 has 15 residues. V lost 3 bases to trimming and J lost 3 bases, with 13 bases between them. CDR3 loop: CASSWGHSLGNTIYF. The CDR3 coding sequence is TGTGCCAGCAGCTGGGGACATAGCCTTGGAAACACCATATATTTT. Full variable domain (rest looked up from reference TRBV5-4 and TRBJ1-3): ETGVTQSPTHLIKTRGQQVTLRCSSQSGHNTVSWYQQALGQGPQFIFQYYREEENGRGNFPPRFSGLQFPNYSSELNVNALELDDSALYLCASSWGHSLGNTIYFGEGSWLTVV.

CDR3 sequence: CASSDEQGWNTEAFF. CDR3 coding DNA: TGTGCCAGCAGTGATGAACAGGGTTGGAACACTGAAGCTTTCTTT. This chain uses TRBV25-1 with TRBJ1-1, with a possible D match to TRBD1 (6 bases). The CDR3 runs to 15 residues. The V and J ends lost 3 bases and 1 base respectively, with 12 bases between them. In germline, CDR1 is MGHDK, CDR2 SYGVNS.

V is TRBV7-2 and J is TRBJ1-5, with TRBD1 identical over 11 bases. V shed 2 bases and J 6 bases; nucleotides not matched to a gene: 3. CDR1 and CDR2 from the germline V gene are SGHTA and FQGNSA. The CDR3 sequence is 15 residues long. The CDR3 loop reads CASSLWTGGFQPQHF. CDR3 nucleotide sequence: TGTGCCAGCAGCTTATGGACAGGGGGCTTTCAGCCCCAGCATTTT. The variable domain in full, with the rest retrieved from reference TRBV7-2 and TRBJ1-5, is GAGVSQSPSNKVTEKGKDVELRCDPISGHTALYWYRQSLGQGLEFLIYFQGNSAPDKSGLPSDRFSAERTGGSVSTLTIQRTQQEDSAVYLCASSLWTGGFQPQHFGDGTRLSIL.

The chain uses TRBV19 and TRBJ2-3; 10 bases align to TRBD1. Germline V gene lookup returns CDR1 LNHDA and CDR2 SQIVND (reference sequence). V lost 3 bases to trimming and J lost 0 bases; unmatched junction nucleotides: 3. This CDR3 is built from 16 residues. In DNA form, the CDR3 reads TGTGCCAGTAGTATCCGGGGACAGGGGAGCACAGATACGCAGTATTTT. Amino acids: CASSIRGQGSTDTQYF.

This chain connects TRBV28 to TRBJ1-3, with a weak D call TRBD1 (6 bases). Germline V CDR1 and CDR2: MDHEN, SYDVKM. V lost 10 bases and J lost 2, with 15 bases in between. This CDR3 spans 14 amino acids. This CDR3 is CATTQTGAGNTIYF. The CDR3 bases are TGTGCCACCACCCAGACAGGAGCTGGAAACACCATATATTTT.

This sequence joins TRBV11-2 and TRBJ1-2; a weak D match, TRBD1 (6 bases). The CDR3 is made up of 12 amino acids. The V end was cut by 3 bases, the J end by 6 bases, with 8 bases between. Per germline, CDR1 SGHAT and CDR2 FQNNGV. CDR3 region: CASSFEGDGYTF. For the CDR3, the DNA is TGTGCCAGCAGCTTCGAGGGGGATGGCTACACCTTC.

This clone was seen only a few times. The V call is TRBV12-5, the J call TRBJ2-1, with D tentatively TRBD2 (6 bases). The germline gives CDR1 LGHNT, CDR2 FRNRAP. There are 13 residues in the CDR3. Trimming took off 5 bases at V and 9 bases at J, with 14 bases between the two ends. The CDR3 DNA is TGTGCTAGTGGTCCGGGGGTACAAAGTGAGCAGTTCTTC. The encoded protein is CASGPGVQSEQFF. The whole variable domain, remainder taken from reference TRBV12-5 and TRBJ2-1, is DARVTQTPRHKVTEMGQEVTMRCQPILGHNTVFWYRQTMMQGLELLAYFRNRAPLDDSGMPKDRFSAEMPDATLATLKIQPSEPRDSAVYFCASGPGVQSEQFFGPGTRLTVL.

Here the CDR3 DNA reads TGTGCCTGGAGTGCCCGGACAGGGGAGGATTCACCCCTCCACTTT. As protein: CAWSARTGEDSPLHF. The V and J genes are TRBV30 and TRBJ1-6; 9 nucleotides align to TRBD1. The germline V gene has CDR1 GTSNPN and CDR2 SVGIG (reference sequence). The trim removed 1 base at V and 8 bases at J, leaving 6 bases unmatched. The CDR3 has 15 residues.

CDR3 protein: CASSPTGFPNEQFF. CDR3 bases: TGTGCCAGCTCACCGACAGGGTTTCCCAATGAGCAGTTCTTC. The chain has TRBV18 and TRBJ2-1, with 7 bases that match TRBD1. V lost 3 bases, J lost 6 bases, and 5 bases stayed unmatched. Germline-derived CDR1 and CDR2 are KGHSH and LQKENI. CDR3 size: 14 residues.

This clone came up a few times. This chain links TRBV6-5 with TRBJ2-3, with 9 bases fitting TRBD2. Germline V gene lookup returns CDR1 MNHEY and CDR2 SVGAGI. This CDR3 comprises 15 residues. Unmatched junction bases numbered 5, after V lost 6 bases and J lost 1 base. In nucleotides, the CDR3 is TGTGCCAGCAGCCCCTGGACTAGCGGCACAGATACGCAGTATTTT. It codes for CASSPWTSGTDTQYF.

CDR3: CASSEYRDSYGYTF. CDR3 nucleotide sequence: TGTGCCAGCAGTGAATACAGGGACAGCTATGGCTACACCTTC. The chain combines TRBV2 with TRBJ1-2, with 7 bases lining up with TRBD1. With V trimmed by 2 bases and J by 4 bases, 4 bases remained unmatched. The CDR3 spans 14 residues. CDR1 is SNHLY and CDR2 is FYNNEI in the germline V gene. Supplemented by reference TRBV2 and TRBJ1-2, the full variable domain reads EPEVTQTPSHQVTQMGQEVILRCVPISNHLYFYWYRQILGQKVEFLVSFYNNEISEKSEIFDDQFSVERPDGSNFTLKIRSTKLEDSAMYFCASSEYRDSYGYTFGSGTRLTVV.

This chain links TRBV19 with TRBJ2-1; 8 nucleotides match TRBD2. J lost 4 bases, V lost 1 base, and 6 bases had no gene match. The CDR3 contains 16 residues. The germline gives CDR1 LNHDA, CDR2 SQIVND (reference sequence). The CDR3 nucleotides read TGTGCCAGTAGTATAGGGCAGCTAGCGGGTTACAATGAGCAGTTCTTC. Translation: CASSIGQLAGYNEQFF.